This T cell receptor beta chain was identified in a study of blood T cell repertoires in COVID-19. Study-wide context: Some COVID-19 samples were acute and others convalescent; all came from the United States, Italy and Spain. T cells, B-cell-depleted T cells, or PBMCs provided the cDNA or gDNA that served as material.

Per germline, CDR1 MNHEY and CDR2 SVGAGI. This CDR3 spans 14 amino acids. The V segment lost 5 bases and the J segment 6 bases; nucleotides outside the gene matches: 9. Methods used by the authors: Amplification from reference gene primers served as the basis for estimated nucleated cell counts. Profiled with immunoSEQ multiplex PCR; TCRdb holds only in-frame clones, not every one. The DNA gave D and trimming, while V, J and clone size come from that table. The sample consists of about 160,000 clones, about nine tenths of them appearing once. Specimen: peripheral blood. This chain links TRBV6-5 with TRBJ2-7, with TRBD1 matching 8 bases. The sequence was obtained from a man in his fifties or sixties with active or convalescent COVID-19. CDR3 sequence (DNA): TGTGCCAGCAGTCCGAACGACAGGGGCGGCGAGCAGTACTTC. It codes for CASSPNDRGGEQYF.